The rows below give T cell receptor beta chains drawn from one sample of a study of OX40 agonist ivuxolimab in advanced cancers. Measured with immunoSEQ multiplex PCR; TCRdb has only the in-frame clones, and not every one. The sample consists of about 38,000 clones, about 80% of them appearing once. Sequencing used CD4+ or CD8+ T cells sorted from blood, obtained in a trial of the OX40 agonist ivuxolimab. The receptors originated from an adult with an advanced solid tumor such as melanoma, head and neck, liver or kidney cancer. CDR3s include the opening cysteine and the closing phenylalanine or tryptophan. A D gene is named only where the DNA matches it firmly. Part of the rows lack a size; the others show once, few, many or a class for expanded clones.

V gene	J gene	D gene	clone size	CDR3 DNA	CDR3 protein
TRBV7-6	TRBJ2-5	TRBD1	.	TGTGCCAGCAGCCCGGGGACAGCCCAAGAGACCCAGTACTTC	CASSPGTAQETQYF
TRBV6-5	TRBJ2-7	TRBD2	.	TGTGCCAGCAGTTACGCTGGACTAGCGGGGGACTACGAGCAGTACTTC	CASSYAGLAGDYEQYF
TRBV28	TRBJ2-7	.	once	TGTGCCAGCAGTTTACCAGTCCCCTACGAGCAGTACTTC	CASSLPVPYEQYF
TRBV29-1	TRBJ2-1	.	few	TGCAGCACCCGCACCGGACAGGGAGGGAGCAGGTTCTTC	CSTRTGQGGSRFF
TRBV2	TRBJ2-7	TRBD1	.	TGTGCCAAAGGACAGGGCCCCTACGAGCAGTACTTC	CAKGQGPYEQYF
TRBV6-5	TRBJ2-1	TRBD2	.	TGTGCCAGCAGTTTAGCGGGAGGAACCACCTACAATGAGCAGTTCTTC	CASSLAGGTTYNEQFF
TRBV6-6	TRBJ1-1	.	.	TGTGCCAGCACCGAAACGAACACTGAAGCTTTCTTT	CASTETNTEAFF
TRBV29-1	TRBJ2-3	.	.	TGCAGCGCACACCTCACAGATACGCAGTATTTT	CSAHLTDTQYF
TRBV2	TRBJ2-6	.	few	TGTGCCAGCACCAAAGACGGTACTGGGGTCTCTGGGGCCAACGTCCTGACTTTC	CASTKDGTGVSGANVLTF
TRBV15	TRBJ2-7	.	.	TGTGCCACCAGCAGCCCCACGACGGGCCCTAAGATGTACTTC	CATSSPTTGPKMYF
TRBV7-2	TRBJ2-7	TRBD1	.	TGTGCCAGCAGCTTGTTACCGGGACAGGGCTTCTACGAGCAGTACTTC	CASSLLPGQGFYEQYF
TRBV29-1	TRBJ2-1	.	.	TGCAGCGTTATTCTGGATGGGGCGGAGTACAATGAGCAGTTCTTC	CSVILDGAEYNEQFF
TRBV28	TRBJ2-7	.	few	TGTGCCAGCTCCGATGGAGGCGGGAAGGGCGAGCAGTACTTC	CASSDGGGKGEQYF
TRBV28	TRBJ2-2	TRBD2	.	TGTGCCAGCAGTAAACCGGGACTAGCGGGGCCGACCGGGGAGCTGTTTTTT	CASSKPGLAGPTGELFF
TRBV11-2	TRBJ2-2	.	.	TGTGCCAGCAGCTTAGGGAGAGGGACCGGGGAGCTGTTTTTT	CASSLGRGTGELFF
TRBV19	TRBJ1-5	.	.	TGTGCCAGTAGTCCCAGCGATAGCAATCAGCCCCAGCATTTT	CASSPSDSNQPQHF
TRBV18	TRBJ2-5	.	.	TGTGCCAGCTCACTTGACGGTTCAGTGTGGACCCAGTACTTC	CASSLDGSVWTQYF
TRBV4-2	TRBJ1-2	TRBD1	.	TGTGCCAGCAGCCACAGGCAGGGGGCAGACTATGGCTACACCTTC	CASSHRQGADYGYTF
TRBV6-6	TRBJ1-2	TRBD1	.	TGTGCCAGCAGTTCCCTGACAGGGTTCAACTATGGCTACATCTTC	CASSSLTGFNYGYIF
TRBV6-6	TRBJ2-1	.	.	TGTGCCAGCAGTTACGGTCAGGGTCAGGGTGAGCAGTTCTTC	CASSYGQGQGEQFF
TRBV30	TRBJ2-2	TRBD2	.	TGTGCCTGGAGGACTAGCGGTACCGGGGAGCTGTTTTTT	CAWRTSGTGELFF
TRBV11-2	TRBJ2-1	TRBD2	.	TGTGCCAGCAGCTTAGGGCGGGGGGCTCAGGGTGAGCAGTTCTTC	CASSLGRGAQGEQFF
TRBV11-2	TRBJ1-2	TRBD1	.	TGTGCCAGCAGCAAAATGGACAGGGGATATGGCTACACCTTC	CASSKMDRGYGYTF
TRBV30	TRBJ2-7	.	once	TGTGCCTCCATATACCCGGCAGGGGTCCCTCCCTACGAGCAGTACTTC	CASIYPAGVPPYEQYF
TRBV9	TRBJ2-3	.	.	TGTGCCAGCGCTTACTCGACAGGACGGACAGATACGCAGTATTTT	CASAYSTGRTDTQYF
TRBV5-4	TRBJ2-5	.	few	TGTGCCAGCAGTTGGGGTACGAGAGAGACCCAGTACTTC	CASSWGTRETQYF